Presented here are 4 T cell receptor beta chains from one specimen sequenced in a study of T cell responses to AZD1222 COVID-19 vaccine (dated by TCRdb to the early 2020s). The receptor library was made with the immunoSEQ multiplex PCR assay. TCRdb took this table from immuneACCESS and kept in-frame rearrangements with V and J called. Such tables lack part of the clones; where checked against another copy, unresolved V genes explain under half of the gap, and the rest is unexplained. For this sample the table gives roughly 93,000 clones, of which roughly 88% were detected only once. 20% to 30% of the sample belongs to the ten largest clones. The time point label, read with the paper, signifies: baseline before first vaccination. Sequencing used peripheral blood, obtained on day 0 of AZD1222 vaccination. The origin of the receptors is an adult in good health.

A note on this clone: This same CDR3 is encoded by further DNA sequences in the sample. The CDR3 nucleotides are TGTGCCAGCAGTTTAGGGACACCCTATGGCTACACCTTC. Its protein is CASSLGTPYGYTF. The genes are TRBV28 and TRBJ1-2; tentatively, D is TRBD1 (6 bases). Germline-derived CDR1 and CDR2 are MDHEN and SYDVKM. Trimming stripped 2 bases from V and 4 bases from J, with 8 bases between. The CDR3 covers 13 residues.

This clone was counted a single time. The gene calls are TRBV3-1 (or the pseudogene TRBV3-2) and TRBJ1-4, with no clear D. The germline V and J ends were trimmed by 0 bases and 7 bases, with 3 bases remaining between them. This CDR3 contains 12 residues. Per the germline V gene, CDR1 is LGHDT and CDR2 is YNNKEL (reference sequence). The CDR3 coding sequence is TGTGCCAGCAGCCAAGAGGTTGAAAAACTGTTTTTT. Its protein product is CASSQEVEKLFF.

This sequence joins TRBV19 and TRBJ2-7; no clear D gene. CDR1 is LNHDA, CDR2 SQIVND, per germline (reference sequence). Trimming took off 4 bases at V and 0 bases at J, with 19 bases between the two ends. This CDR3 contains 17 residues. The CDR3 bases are TGTGCCAGTAGTACCACCCCTGTCGGAGCCTCCTCCTACGAGCAGTACTTC. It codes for CASSTTPVGASSYEQYF.

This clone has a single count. The CDR3 here is CASSPRSRVGTNEKLFF. As DNA, the CDR3 is TGTGCCAGCTCACCACGGTCTCGAGTAGGAACTAATGAAAAACTGTTTTTT. The chain joins TRBV18 to TRBJ1-4, with D unclear. V dropped 1 base and J dropped 1 base, with 13 bases sitting between them. The CDR3 is 17 residues long. Germline values: CDR1 KGHSH, CDR2 LQKENI.